These 8 T cell receptor beta chains share one sample of origin, sequenced in a study of blood T cell repertoires in COVID-19. Data came from immunoSEQ multiplex PCR; TCRdb stores just in-frame clones and leaves some out. Of some 300,000 clones in the sample, approximately 84% were seen once. Sequenced sample: PBMCs or T cells enriched from blood (not recorded which). The receptors here all came from a woman in her 30s who had recovered from COVID-19.

The chain couples TRBV2 to TRBJ2-3; 9 bases are a match to TRBD1. The CDR3 sequence is 14 residues long. CDR1 is SNHLY, CDR2 FYNNEI, per germline. V lost 6 bases and J lost 4; bases outside the gene matches: 5. Written as DNA, the CDR3 is TGTGCCAGCAGGGCTACAGGGGGCGCAGATACGCAGTATTTT. Protein sequence: CASRATGGADTQYF.

The CDR3 here is CASSPVTVLTGEQYF. CDR3 bases: TGTGCCAGCAGCCCCGTGACAGTTCTTACTGGGGAGCAGTACTTC. This chain uses TRBV6-5 with TRBJ2-7; D may be TRBD1 (5 bases). CDR3 length equals 15 residues. V lost 6 bases and J 7 bases, leaving 22 bases between the germline ends. Germline CDR1 and CDR2: MNHEY and SVGAGI.

The genes are TRBV27 and TRBJ1-1; 8 bases map to TRBD1. This CDR3 spans 14 amino acids. Germline CDR1 reads MNHEY; CDR2 reads SMNVEV (reference sequence). Unmatched junction bases numbered 6, after V lost 7 bases and J lost 2 bases. CDR3 loop: CASMRGTGNTEAFF. The CDR3 nucleotides are TGTGCCAGCATGCGAGGGACAGGAAACACTGAAGCTTTCTTT.

The genes are TRBV5-1 and TRBJ1-2; 7 bases are a match to TRBD1. The CDR3 sequence is 15 residues long. V gave up 4 bases and J gave up 2 bases; unmatched junction bases: 8. Germline V gene data show CDR1 as SGHRS and CDR2 as YFSETQ. In nucleotides, the CDR3 is TGCGCCAGCAGCGCGGCGACAGGGCGGAACTATGGCTACACCTTC. Translating it yields CASSAATGRNYGYTF.

The rearrangement links TRBV6-5 to TRBJ2-1; a possible D gene is TRBD2 (5 bases). Trimming stripped 2 bases from V and 10 bases from J, with 15 bases between. Per the germline V gene, CDR1 is MNHEY and CDR2 is SVGAGI. The CDR3 consists of 14 residues. The CDR3 spells CASSYGGGSREQFF. The CDR3 coding sequence is TGTGCCAGCAGTTACGGTGGAGGCAGTAGGGAGCAGTTCTTC.

The chain links TRBV18 to TRBJ2-1, with TRBD1 matching 8 bases. V lost 6 bases and J lost 6; bases outside the gene matches: 10. This CDR3 is 15 amino acids long. CDR1 and CDR2 from the germline V gene are KGHSH and LQKENI. The CDR3 region has the DNA TGTGCCAGCTCCCCTTCCCGGACAGGGCTCAATGAGCAGTTCTTC. Its translation is CASSPSRTGLNEQFF.

The V gene is TRBV3-1 (or the pseudogene TRBV3-2), the J gene TRBJ1-5, with D possibly being TRBD1 (5 bases). The CDR3 has 15 amino acids. Per the germline V gene, CDR1 is LGHDT and CDR2 is YNNKEL (reference sequence). The V end was cut by 1 base, the J end by 7 bases, with 14 bases between. DNA for the CDR3: TGTGCCAGCAGCCAAGTATTGTCAGGGCGCCAGCCCCAGCATTTT. Its translation: CASSQVLSGRQPQHF.

V and J are TRBV19 and TRBJ1-2, with D perhaps TRBD1 (6 bases). This CDR3 is built from 12 residues. V was clipped by 11 bases and J by 8 bases, with 18 bases between them. The germline gives CDR1 LNHDA, CDR2 SQIVND (reference sequence). Here the CDR3 reads CAPAAQGDGYTF. The CDR3 DNA is TGTGCCCCAGCGGCACAGGGTGACGGCTACACCTTC.